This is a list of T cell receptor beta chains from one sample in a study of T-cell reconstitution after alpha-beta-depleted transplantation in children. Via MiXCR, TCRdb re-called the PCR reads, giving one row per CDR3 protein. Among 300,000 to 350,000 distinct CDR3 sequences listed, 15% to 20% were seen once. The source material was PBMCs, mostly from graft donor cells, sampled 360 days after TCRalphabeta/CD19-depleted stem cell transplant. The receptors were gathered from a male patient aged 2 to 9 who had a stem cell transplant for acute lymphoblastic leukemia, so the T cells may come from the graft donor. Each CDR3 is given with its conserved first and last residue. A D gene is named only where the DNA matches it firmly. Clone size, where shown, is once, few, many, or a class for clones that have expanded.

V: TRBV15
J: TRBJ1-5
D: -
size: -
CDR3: CATSPNSNQPQHF
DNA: TGTGCCACCAGCCCTAATAGCAATCAGCCCCAGCATTTT

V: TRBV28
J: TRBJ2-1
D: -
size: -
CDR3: CASSLRGENEQFF
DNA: TGTGCCAGCAGTTTGAGGGGTGAGAATGAGCAGTTCTTC

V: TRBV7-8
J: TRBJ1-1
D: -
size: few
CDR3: CASSSIIWGIPVMNTEAFF
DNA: TGTGCCAGCAGCTCAATAATTTGGGGGATTCCCGTAATGAACACTGAAGCTTTCTTT

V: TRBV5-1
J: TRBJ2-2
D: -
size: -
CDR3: CASSFPQGVGTGELFF
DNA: TGCGCCAGCAGCTTCCCACAGGGCGTGGGCACCGGGGAGCTGTTTTTT

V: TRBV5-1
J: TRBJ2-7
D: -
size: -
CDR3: CASSLVHSSYEQYF
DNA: TGCGCCAGCAGCTTGGTGCACAGTTCCTACGAGCAGTACTTC

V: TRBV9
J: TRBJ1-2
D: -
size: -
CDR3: CASSITSDNYGYTF
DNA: TGTGCCAGCAGCATTACGTCAGATAACTATGGCTACACCTTC

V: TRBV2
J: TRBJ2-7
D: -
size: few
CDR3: CASSESLVAGSYEQYF
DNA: TGTGCCAGCAGTGAATCCCTAGTCGCTGGCTCCTACGAGCAGTACTTC

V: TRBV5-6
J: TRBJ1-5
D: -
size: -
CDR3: CASSLRGPGNQPQHF
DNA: TGTGCCAGCAGCTTGCGGGGGCCGGGCAATCAGCCCCAGCATTTT

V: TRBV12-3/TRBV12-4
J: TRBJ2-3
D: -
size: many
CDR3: CASSLYRTGDTQYF
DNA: TGTGCCAGCAGTTTATACAGGACCGGAGATACGCAGTATTTT

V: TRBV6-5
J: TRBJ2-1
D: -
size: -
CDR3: CASSLVRGNSYNEQFF
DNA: TGTGCCAGCAGCTTAGTGAGGGGTAACTCCTACAATGAGCAGTTCTTC

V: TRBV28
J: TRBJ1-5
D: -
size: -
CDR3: CASGSWGRNQPQHF
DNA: TGTGCCAGCGGATCATGGGGACGCAATCAGCCCCAGCATTTT

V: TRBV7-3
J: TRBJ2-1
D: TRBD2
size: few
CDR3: CASSLGGLGYNEQFF
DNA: TGTGCCAGCAGCTTAGGGGGACTAGGCTACAATGAGCAGTTCTTC

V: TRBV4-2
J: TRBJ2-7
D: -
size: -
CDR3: CASSQVLSYEQYF
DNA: TGTGCCAGCAGCCAAGTGCTCTCCTACGAGCAGTACTTC

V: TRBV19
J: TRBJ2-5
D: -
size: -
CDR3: CASSRGPGRETQYF
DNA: TGTGCCAGTAGTAGAGGACCCGGTCGGGAGACCCAGTACTTC

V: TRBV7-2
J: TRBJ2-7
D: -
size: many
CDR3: CASSLAFGRFNYEQYF
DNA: TGTGCCAGCAGCTTAGCGTTTGGACGGTTCAACTACGAGCAGTACTTC

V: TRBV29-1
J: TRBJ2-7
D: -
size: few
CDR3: CSVRSGYEQYF
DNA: TGCAGCGTCCGTAGCGGCTACGAGCAGTACTTC

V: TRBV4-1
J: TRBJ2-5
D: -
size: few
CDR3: CASSQAGIGETQYF
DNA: TGCGCCAGCAGCCAAGCAGGGATAGGGGAGACCCAGTACTTC

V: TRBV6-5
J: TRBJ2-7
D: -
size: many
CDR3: CASSYSTLGAEQYF
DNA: TGTGCCAGCAGTTACTCGACACTAGGGGCCGAGCAGTACTTC

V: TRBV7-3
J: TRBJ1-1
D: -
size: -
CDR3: CASSLTGPGTEAFF
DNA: TGTGCCAGCAGCCTTACAGGGCCGGGGACTGAAGCTTTCTTT

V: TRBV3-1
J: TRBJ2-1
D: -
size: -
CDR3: CASSPRDGVYNEQFF
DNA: TGTGCCAGCAGCCCCCGGGACGGGGTCTACAATGAGCAGTTCTTC

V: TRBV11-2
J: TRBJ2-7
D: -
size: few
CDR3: CASSLDSSGWRIYEQYF
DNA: TGTGCCAGCAGCTTAGATAGCTCCGGGTGGAGGATCTACGAGCAGTACTTC

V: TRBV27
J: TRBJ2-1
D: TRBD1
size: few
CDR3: CASSLSPGGFYNEQFF
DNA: TGTGCCAGCAGTTTATCCCCAGGGGGCTTTTACAATGAGCAGTTCTTC

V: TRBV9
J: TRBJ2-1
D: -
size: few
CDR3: CASSVDEANEQFF
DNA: TGTGCCAGCAGCGTAGACGAGGCCAATGAGCAGTTCTTC

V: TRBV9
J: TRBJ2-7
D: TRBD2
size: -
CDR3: CASSGSGAVERYF
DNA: TGTGCCAGCAGCGGTAGCGGGGCTGTCGAGCGGTACTTC

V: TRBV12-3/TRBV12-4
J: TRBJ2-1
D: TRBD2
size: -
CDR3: CASSSYLTSGSSYNEQFF
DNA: TGTGCCAGCAGTTCCTATCTCACTAGCGGAAGCTCCTACAATGAGCAGTTCTTC

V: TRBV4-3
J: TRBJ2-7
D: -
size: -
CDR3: CASSQDRSATYEQYF
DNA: TGCGCCAGCAGCCAAGATCGGAGCGCTACCTACGAGCAGTACTTC

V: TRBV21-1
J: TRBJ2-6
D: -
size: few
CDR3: CASSKPQSWNRILSGANVLTF
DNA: TGTGCCAGCAGCAAACCCCAGAGTTGGAACAGAATACTTTCTGGGGCCAACGTCCTGACTTTC

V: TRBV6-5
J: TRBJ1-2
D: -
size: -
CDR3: CASSLLRRPTVGHNYGYTF
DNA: TGTGCCAGCAGTTTACTCCGGCGCCCGACAGTGGGGCATAACTATGGCTACACCTTC

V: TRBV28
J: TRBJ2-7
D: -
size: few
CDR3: CASAPGPLSSYEQYF
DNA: TGTGCCAGCGCCCCGGGACCTCTTAGCTCCTACGAGCAGTACTTC

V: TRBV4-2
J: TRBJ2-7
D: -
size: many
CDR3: CASSRIGHEQYF
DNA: TGTGCCAGCAGCCGGATCGGCCACGAGCAGTACTTC

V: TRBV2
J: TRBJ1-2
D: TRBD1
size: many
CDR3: CASRTGADGYTF
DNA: TGTGCCAGCAGGACAGGGGCGGATGGCTACACCTTC

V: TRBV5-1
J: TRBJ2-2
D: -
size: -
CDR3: CASSQTVDNTGELFF
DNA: TGCGCCAGCAGCCAGACGGTAGATAACACCGGGGAGCTGTTTTTT

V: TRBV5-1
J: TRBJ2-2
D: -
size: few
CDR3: CASSLDLGARASAGELFF
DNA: TGCGCCAGCAGCTTGGATCTGGGGGCTAGGGCTAGCGCCGGGGAGCTGTTTTTT

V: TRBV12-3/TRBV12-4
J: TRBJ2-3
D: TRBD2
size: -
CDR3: CASSQTSGNPDTQYF
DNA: TGTGCCAGCAGTCAGACTAGCGGGAACCCAGATACGCAGTATTTT

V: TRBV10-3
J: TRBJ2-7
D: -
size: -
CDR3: CAIKGTLLPYEQYF
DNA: TGTGCCATCAAAGGCACCCTTTTACCCTACGAGCAGTACTTC

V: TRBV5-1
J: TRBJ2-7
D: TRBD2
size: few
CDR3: CASRAGLGFYEQYF
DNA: TGCGCCAGCAGGGCGGGACTAGGCTTCTATGAGCAGTACTTC

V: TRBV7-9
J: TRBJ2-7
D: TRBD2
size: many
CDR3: CASTLAGTAYEQYF
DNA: TGTGCCAGCACCCTAGCGGGTACAGCGTACGAGCAGTACTTC

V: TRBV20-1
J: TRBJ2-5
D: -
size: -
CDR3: CSASTLPRGQETQYF
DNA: TGCAGTGCTAGCACACTCCCCCGGGGCCAAGAGACCCAGTACTTC

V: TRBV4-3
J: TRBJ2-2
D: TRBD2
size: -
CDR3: CASSVTSGNTGELFF
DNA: TGCGCCAGCAGTGTGACTAGCGGTAACACCGGGGAGCTGTTTTTT

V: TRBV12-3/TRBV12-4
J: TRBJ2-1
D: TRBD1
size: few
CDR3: CASSSGTGGLNEQFF
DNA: TGTGCCAGCAGTTCCGGGACAGGGGGTCTAAATGAGCAGTTCTTC

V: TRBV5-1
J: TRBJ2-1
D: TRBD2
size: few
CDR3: CASSLAFSGTSGYNEQFF
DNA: TGCGCCAGCAGCTTGGCCTTTTCCGGGACTAGCGGCTACAATGAGCAGTTCTTC